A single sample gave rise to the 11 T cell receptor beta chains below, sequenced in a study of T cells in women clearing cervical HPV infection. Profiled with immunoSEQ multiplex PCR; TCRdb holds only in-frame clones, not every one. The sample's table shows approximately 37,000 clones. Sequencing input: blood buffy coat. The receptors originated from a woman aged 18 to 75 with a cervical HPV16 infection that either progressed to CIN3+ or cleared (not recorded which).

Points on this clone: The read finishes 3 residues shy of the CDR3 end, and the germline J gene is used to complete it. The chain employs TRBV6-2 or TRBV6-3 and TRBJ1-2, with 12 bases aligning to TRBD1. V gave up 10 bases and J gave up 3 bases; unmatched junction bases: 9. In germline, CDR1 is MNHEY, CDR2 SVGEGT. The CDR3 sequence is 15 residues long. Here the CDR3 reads CATRDRGLGDYGYTF. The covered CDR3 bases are TGTGCCACCCGGGACAGGGGGCTAGGGGACTATGGC.

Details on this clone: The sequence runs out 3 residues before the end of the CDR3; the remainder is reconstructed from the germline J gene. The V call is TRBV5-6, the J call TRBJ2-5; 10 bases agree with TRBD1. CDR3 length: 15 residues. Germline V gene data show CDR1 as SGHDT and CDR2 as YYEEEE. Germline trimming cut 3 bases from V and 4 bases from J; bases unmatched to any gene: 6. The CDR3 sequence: CASSWGTGVGETQYF. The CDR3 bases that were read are TGTGCCAGCAGCTGGGGGACAGGGGTAGGAGAGACC.

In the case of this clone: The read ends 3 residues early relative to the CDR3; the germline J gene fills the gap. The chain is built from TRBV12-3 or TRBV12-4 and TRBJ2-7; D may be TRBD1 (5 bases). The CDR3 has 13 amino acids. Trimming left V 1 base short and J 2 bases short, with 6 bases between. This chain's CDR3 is CASSLVRAYEQYF. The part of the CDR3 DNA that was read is TGTGCCAGCAGTTTAGTCAGGGCCTACGAG.

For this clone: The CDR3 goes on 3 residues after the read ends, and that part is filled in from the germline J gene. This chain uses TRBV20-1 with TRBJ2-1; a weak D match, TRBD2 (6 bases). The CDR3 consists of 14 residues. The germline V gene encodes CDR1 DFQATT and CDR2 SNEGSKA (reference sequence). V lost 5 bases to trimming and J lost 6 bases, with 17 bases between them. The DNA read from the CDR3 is TGCAGTGCTGTGGGGTTAGCGGCGGGCAATGAG. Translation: CSAVGLAAGNE. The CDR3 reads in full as CSAVGLAAGNEQFF.

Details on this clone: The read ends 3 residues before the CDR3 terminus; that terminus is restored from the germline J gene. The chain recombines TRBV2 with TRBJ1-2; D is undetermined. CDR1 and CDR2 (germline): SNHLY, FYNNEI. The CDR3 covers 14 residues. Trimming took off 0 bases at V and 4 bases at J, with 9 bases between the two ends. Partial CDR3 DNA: TGTGCCAGCAGTGAAGCCTCAGGCCCCTATGGC. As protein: CASSEASGPYG. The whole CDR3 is CASSEASGPYGYTF.

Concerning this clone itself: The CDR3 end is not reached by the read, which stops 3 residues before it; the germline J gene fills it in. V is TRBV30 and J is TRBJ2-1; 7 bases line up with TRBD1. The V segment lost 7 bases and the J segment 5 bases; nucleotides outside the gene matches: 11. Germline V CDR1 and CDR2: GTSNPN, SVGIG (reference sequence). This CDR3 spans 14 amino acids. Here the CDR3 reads CAYQRGTANNEQFF. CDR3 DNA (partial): TGTGCCTACCAAAGGGGGACAGCAAACAATGAG.

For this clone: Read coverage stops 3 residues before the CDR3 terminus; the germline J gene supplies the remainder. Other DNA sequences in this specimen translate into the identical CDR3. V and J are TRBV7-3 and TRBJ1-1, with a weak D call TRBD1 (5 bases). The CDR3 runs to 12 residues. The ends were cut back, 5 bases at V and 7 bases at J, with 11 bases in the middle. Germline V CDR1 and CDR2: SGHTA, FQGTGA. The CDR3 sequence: CASSRGGDEAFF. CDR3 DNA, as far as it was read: TGTGCCAGCAGCAGGGGAGGAGATGAA.

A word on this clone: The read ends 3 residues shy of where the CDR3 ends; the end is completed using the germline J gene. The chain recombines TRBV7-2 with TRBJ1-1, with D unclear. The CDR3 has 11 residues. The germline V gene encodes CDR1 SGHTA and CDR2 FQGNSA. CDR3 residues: CASIFGREAFF. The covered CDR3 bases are TGTGCCAGCATTTTCGGGCGGGAG.

CDR3 residues: CASSEWVSGNPDTQYF. The part of the CDR3 DNA that was read is TGTGCCAGCAGTGAATGGGTTAGCGGGAATCCAGATACG. The gene calls are TRBV6-1 and TRBJ2-3; TRBD2 matches at 8 bases. The DNA ends 3 residues before the CDR3 does, and the rest of the CDR3 is filled in from the germline J gene. V gave up 2 bases and J gave up 4 bases; unmatched junction bases: 8. Germline CDR1 and CDR2: MNHNS and SASEGT. CDR3 length equals 16 residues.

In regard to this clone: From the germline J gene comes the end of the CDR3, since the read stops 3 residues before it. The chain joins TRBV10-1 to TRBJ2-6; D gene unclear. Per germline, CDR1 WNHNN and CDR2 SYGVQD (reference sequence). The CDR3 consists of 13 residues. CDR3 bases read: TGCGCCAGCAGTGAGGGGCCTGAAGGGGTC. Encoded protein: CASSEGPEGV. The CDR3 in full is CASSEGPEGVLTF.

The part of the CDR3 DNA that was read is TGTGCCAGCAGTGAAGTGAGACTCACTACCTCCTACGAG. Its protein is CASSEVRLTTSYE. Given in full, the CDR3 is CASSEVRLTTSYEQYF. This rearrangement joins TRBV2 to TRBJ2-7, with no clear D. The read stops 3 residues short of the end of the CDR3; the missing end is completed from the germline J gene. Germline V gene data show CDR1 as SNHLY and CDR2 as FYNNEI. This CDR3 is built from 16 residues. V dropped 1 base and J dropped 0 bases, with 13 bases sitting between them.